This TCR beta chain originates from a study of blood T cell repertoires in COVID-19. Study-level background: The study drew acute and convalescent COVID-19 samples from the United States, Italy and Spain.

Trimming cost V 4 bases and J 9 bases, with 12 bases left between them. The CDR3 consists of 12 residues. CDR1 is MGHDK, CDR2 SYGVNS, per germline. Clones were sequenced by immunoSEQ multiplex PCR, and TCRdb holds only the in-frame ones, with some missing. This sample yields hundreds of thousands of clones, of which just over 85% are seen a single time; 1.5% to 2% belongs to the top ten. The clonotype originates from a middle-aged man who had recovered from COVID-19. Sequencing was done on a sample of PBMCs or T cells enriched from blood (not recorded which). The chain combines TRBV25-1 with TRBJ2-5; no reliable D call. DNA of the CDR3: TGTGCCAGCAGTGTAGCCCCGTCGGCCCAGTACTTC. Translated: CASSVAPSAQYF. The complete variable domain, with remaining parts taken from reference TRBV25-1 and TRBJ2-5, reads EADIYQTPRYLVIGTGKKITLECSQTMGHDKMYWYQQDPGMELHLIHYSYGVNSTEKGDLSSESTVSRIRTEHFPLTLESARPSHTSQYLCASSVAPSAQYFGPGTRLLVL.